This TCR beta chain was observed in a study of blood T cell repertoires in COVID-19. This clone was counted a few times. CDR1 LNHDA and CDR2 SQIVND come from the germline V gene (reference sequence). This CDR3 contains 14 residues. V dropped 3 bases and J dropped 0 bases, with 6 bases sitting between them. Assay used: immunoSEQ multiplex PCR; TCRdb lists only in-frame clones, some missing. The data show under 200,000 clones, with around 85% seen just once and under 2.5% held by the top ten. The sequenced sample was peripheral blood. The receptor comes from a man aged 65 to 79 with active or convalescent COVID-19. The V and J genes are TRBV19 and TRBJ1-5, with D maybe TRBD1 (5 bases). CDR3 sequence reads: CASSIGHSNQPQHF. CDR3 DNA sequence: TGTGCCAGTAGTATCGGACATAGCAATCAGCCCCAGCATTTT.